The sequence of this T cell receptor beta chain was determined in a study of blood T cells in healthy people across ages. Study-wide findings and caveats: A greater number of naive CD4+ cells and higher diversity distinguished long-lived donors from aged donors.

With respect to this clonotype: Its antigen is still unknown.

Individuals who donated were healthy Caucasians from Russia aged roughly 6 to 90. A second PCR of about 6 to 12 cycles used a sample-barcoded 5' primer and a J-beta primer mix. Each cDNA molecule received a tag from a template-switch adaptor that had 12 random nucleotides. A minimum of 2.5 million CDR3-containing paired-end reads was obtained for each sample. TCRdb re-derived calls from the 5' RACE reads in MiXCR, one entry per CDR3 protein. This table holds 920,000 or so distinct CDR3 sequences, 40% to 45% found once. Sequenced input: blood. The TCR comes from a woman aged 55 to 70 in good health.

The CDR3 spells CAWTRFSSYNEQFF. CDR3 DNA sequence: TGTGCCTGGACTCGGTTTAGCTCCTACAATGAGCAGTTCTTC. This sequence joins TRBV30 and TRBJ2-1; D is ambiguous. There are 14 residues in the CDR3. Trimming took off 4 bases at V and 0 bases at J, with 10 bases between the two ends. The germline V gene encodes CDR1 GTSNPN and CDR2 SVGIG (reference sequence).